This is a list of T cell receptor beta chains from one sample in a study of blood T cell repertoires in COVID-19. TCRdb's copy holds only in-frame clones and misses some; the assay was immunoSEQ multiplex PCR. This sample yields about 170,000 clones, of which 86% are seen a single time; roughly 7% belongs to the top ten. The sample consisted of peripheral blood. These receptors came from a woman of 80 years or more in a cohort sampled during active or convalescent COVID-19. CDR3s leave out the opening cysteine and the closing phenylalanine or tryptophan. The order of the fields is J gene, V gene, CDR3 protein.

>TRBJ1-5|TRBV3-1/TRBV3-2
ASSSGGASNQPQH
>TRBJ2-1|TRBV9
ASMRGPSGIASEQF
>TRBJ2-1|TRBV6-6
ASSYYEAGVGNEQF
>TRBJ1-1|TRBV27
ASRSDLLGTEAF
>TRBJ1-6|TRBV19
ASSPRTVGAPLH
>TRBJ1-5|TRBV3-1/TRBV3-2
ASSRQGDQPQH
>TRBJ1-1|TRBV5-1
ASSLATNTEAF
>TRBJ2-2|TRBV5-4
ASSLDLAGGRGELF
>TRBJ2-7|TRBV7-9
ASSSFRGGAFYEQY
>TRBJ1-4|TRBV7-8
ASSPTGQGARGSEKLF
>TRBJ2-7|TRBV4-1
ASSQVGSPGGEQY
>TRBJ2-5|TRBV5-1
ASSSSLAEETQY
>TRBJ1-1|TRBV12-3/TRBV12-4
ASSSFGGGEAF
>TRBJ2-1|TRBV21-1
ASSYPEQF
>TRBJ2-7|TRBV18
ASSESGSSYEQY
>TRBJ1-3|TRBV2
AGGGNGNTIY
>TRBJ2-3|TRBV6-4
ASSEAETDTQY
>TRBJ1-3|TRBV24-1
ATSDPGTGDENTIY
>TRBJ2-5|TRBV11-2
ASSRGTEETQY
>TRBJ2-7|TRBV28
ASSLGRGRSYEQY
>TRBJ2-1|TRBV9
ASSVEYGTQINEQF
>TRBJ1-3|TRBV30
AWSGDTLSGNTIY
>TRBJ1-2|TRBV6-5
ASSSPEVGGYT
>TRBJ1-1|TRBV2
ASSITGANTEAF
>TRBJ2-1|TRBV4-3
ASSQSYSSYNEQF
>TRBJ1-4|TRBV12-3/TRBV12-4
ASRRQRYEKLF
>TRBJ2-7|TRBV27
ASSLSASYEQY
>TRBJ2-1|TRBV2
ASSVAGGRYNEQF
>TRBJ2-6|TRBV18
ASSPLSGSGANVLT
>TRBJ1-2|TRBV27
ASSSDHRGDYGYT
>TRBJ1-2|TRBV28
ASSYDRSGRGGYT
>TRBJ1-6|TRBV6-5
ASSYSSQSNSPLH
>TRBJ1-2|TRBV5-1
ASSLQGGKDYGYT
>TRBJ1-2|TRBV12-3/TRBV12-4
AIRTARNYGYT
>TRBJ2-3|TRBV9
ASSVGGASTDTQY
>TRBJ2-2|TRBV27
ASSRPLHRYADTGELF
>TRBJ2-1|TRBV19
ASSMGLSGQGLF
>TRBJ1-1|TRBV6-5
ASSYGDRGTEAF
>TRBJ1-6|TRBV14
ASSPQRQGTALH
>TRBJ1-6|TRBV27
ASSPRGHNSPLH
>TRBJ2-3|TRBV6-5
ASSTGGGTDTQY
>TRBJ1-2|TRBV6-5
ASRLQANYGYT
>TRBJ2-2|TRBV7-9
ASSLGRGTGELF
>TRBJ2-3|TRBV14
ARDDGGRGTDTQY
>TRBJ2-1|TRBV12-3/TRBV12-4
ASSLGGNEQF
>TRBJ1-2|TRBV30
AWSKGSLEGYT
>TRBJ1-1|TRBV30
AWIKDTRHTRNTEAF
>TRBJ1-1|TRBV5-1
ASSPRGVDTEAF
>TRBJ2-7|TRBV12-3/TRBV12-4
ASSLVASYEQY
>TRBJ1-5|TRBV27
ASSPGQLVGQPQH
>TRBJ2-1|TRBV2
ASSFLGLARTYNEQF
>TRBJ2-1|TRBV21-1
ASRQRLAGGNYNEQF